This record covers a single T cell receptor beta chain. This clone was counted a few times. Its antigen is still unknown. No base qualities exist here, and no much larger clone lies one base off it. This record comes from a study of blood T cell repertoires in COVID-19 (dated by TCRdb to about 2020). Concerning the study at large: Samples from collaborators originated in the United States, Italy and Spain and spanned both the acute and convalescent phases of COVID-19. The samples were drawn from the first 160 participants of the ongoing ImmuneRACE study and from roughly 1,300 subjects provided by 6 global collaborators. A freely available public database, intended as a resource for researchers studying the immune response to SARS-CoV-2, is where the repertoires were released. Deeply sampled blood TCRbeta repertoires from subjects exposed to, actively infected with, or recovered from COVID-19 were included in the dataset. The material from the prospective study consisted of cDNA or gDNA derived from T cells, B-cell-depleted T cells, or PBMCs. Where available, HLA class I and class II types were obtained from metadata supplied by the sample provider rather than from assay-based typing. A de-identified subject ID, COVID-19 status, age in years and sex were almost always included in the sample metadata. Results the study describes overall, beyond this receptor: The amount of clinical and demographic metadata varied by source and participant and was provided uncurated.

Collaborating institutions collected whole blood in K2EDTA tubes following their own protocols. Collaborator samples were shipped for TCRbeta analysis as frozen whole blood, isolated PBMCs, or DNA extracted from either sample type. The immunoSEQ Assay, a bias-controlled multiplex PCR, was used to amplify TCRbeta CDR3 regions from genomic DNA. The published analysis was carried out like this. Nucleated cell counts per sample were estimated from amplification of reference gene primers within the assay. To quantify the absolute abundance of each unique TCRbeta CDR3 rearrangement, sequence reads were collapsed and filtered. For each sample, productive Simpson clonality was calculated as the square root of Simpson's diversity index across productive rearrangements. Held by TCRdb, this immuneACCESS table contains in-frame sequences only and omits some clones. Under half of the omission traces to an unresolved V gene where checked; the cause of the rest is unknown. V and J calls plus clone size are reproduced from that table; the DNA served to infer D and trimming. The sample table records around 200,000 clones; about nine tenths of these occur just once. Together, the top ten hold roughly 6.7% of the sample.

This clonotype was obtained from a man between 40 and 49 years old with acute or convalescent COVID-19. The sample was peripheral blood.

The bases are TGTGCCAGCACCCAGGGACAGGGTTACGCCGGGGAGCTGTTTTTT. It translates as CASTQGQGYAGELFF. This chain is built from TRBV6-5 and TRBJ2-2, and 9 junctional nucleotides match TRBD1. CDR1 and CDR2 were assigned from the germline V gene as MNHEY and SVGAGI. From its cysteine to its phenylalanine, the CDR3 spans 15 amino acids. Of the read, only the CDR3 DNA is kept; its 45 bases are in frame from base 1. The germline V and J ends show losses of 7 bases and 6 bases respectively, and no gene match explains 9 bases of the junction.